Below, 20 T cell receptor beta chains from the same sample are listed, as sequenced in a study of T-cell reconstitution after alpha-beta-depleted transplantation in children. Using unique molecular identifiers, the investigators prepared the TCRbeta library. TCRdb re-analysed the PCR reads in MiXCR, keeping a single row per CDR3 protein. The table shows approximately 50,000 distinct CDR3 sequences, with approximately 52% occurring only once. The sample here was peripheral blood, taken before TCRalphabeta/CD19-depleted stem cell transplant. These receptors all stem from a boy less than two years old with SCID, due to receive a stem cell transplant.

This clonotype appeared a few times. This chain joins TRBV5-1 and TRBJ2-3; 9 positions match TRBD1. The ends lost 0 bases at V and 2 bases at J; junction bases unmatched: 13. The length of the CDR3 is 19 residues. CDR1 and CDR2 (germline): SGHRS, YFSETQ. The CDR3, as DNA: TGCGCCAGCAGCTTGGAAGGGCCCGGACAGGGGTTGTTCACAGATACGCAGTATTTT. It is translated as CASSLEGPGQGLFTDTQYF.

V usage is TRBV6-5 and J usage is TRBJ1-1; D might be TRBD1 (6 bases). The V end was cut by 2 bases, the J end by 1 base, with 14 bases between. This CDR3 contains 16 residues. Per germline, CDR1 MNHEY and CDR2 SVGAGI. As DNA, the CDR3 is TGTGCCAGCAGTTACCGTACAGGGTGGGGGAACACTGAAGCTTTCTTT. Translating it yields CASSYRTGWGNTEAFF.

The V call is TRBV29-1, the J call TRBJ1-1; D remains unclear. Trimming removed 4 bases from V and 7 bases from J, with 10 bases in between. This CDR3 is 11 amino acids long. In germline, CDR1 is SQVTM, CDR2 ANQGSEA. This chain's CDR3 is CSVGLLDEAFF. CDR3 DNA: TGCAGCGTTGGCCTCCTGGATGAAGCTTTCTTT.

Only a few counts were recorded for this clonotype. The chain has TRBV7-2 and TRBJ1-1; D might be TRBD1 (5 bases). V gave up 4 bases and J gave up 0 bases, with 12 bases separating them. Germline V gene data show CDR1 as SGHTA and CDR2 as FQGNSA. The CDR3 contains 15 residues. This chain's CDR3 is CASSSRGTLNTEAFF. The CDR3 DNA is TGTGCCAGCAGCTCCCGAGGGACCTTGAACACTGAAGCTTTCTTT.

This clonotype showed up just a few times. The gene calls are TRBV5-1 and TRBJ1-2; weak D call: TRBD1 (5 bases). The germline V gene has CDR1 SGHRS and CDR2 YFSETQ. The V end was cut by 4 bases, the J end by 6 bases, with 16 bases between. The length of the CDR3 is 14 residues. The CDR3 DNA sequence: TGCGCCAGCAGCCCCGGGACGCAGTGGGATGGCTACACCTTC. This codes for CASSPGTQWDGYTF.

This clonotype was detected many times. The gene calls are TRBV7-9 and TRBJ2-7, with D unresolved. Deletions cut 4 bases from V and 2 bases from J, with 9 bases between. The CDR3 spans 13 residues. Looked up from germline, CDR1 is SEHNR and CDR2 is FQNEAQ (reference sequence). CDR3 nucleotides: TGTGCCAGCAGCTCGACCAACGCCTACGAGCAGTACTTC. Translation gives CASSSTNAYEQYF. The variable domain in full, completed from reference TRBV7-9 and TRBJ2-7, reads DTGVSQNPRHKITKRGQNVTFRCDPISEHNRLYWYRQTLGQGPEFLTYFQNEAQLEKSRLLSDRFSAERPKGSFSTLEIQRTEQGDSAMYLCASSSTNAYEQYFGPGTRLTVT.

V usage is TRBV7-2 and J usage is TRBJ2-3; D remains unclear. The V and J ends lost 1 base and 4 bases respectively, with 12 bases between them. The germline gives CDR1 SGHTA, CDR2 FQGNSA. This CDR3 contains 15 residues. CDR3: CASSLGLVEPDTQYF. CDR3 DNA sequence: TGTGCCAGCAGCTTAGGTTTGGTGGAACCAGATACGCAGTATTTT.

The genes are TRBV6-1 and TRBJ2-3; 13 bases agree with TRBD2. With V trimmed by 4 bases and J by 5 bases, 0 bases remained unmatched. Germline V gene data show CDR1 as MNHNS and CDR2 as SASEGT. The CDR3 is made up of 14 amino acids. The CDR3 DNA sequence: TGTGCCAGCAGTGGACTAGCGGGGGGAGATACGCAGTATTTT. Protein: CASSGLAGGDTQYF.

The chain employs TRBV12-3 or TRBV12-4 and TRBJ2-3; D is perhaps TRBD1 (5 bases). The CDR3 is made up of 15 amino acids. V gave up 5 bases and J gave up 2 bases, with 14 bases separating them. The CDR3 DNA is TGTGCCAGCAGTCCCCGACGACAGCTCACAGATACGCAGTATTTT. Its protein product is CASSPRRQLTDTQYF.

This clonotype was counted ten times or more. For the CDR3, the DNA is TGTGCCAGCAGCCACCGGACGGCTGAAAAACTGTTTTTT. It translates to CASSHRTAEKLFF. V and J are TRBV3-1 and TRBJ1-4, with D hard to call. The CDR3 runs 13 residues. V dropped 3 bases and J dropped 7 bases, with 9 bases sitting between them. The germline gives CDR1 LGHDT, CDR2 YNNKEL (reference sequence). Full variable domain (remainder filled in from reference TRBV3-1 and TRBJ1-4): DTAVSQTPKYLVTQMGNDKSIKCEQNLGHDTMYWYKQDSKKFLKIMFSYNNKELIINETVPNRFSPKSPDKAHLNLHINSLELGDSAVYFCASSHRTAEKLFFGSGTQLSVL.

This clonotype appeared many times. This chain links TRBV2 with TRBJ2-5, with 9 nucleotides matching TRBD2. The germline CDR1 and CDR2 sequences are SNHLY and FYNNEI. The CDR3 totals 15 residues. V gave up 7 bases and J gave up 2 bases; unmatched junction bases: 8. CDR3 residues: CASIPQAGGQETQYF. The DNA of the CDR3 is TGTGCCAGCATACCACAAGCGGGGGGTCAAGAGACCCAGTACTTC.

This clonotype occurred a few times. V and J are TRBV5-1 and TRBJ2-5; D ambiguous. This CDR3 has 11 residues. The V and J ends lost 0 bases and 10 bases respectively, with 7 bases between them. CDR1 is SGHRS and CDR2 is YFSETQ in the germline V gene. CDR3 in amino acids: CASSLGGIQYF. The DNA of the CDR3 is TGCGCCAGCAGCTTGGGGGGTATCCAGTACTTC.

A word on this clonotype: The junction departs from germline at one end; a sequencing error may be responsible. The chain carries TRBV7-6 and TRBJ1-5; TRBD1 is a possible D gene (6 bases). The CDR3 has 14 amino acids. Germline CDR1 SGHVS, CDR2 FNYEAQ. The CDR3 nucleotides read TGTGCCAGCGGCTTAGAGGGGGGCGGTCAGCCCCAGCATTTT. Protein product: CASGLEGGGQPQHF.

CDR3 amino acids: CASSPGQLYNEQFF. The CDR3 bases are TGTGCCAGCTCACCGGGACAGTTATACAATGAGCAGTTCTTC. The chain recombines TRBV18 with TRBJ2-1, with 7 bases that match TRBD1. The CDR3 loop spans 14 amino acids. Germline V gene sequence: CDR1 KGHSH, CDR2 LQKENI. Trimming at V came to 3 bases and at J to 4 bases, leaving 3 bases not matched to a gene.

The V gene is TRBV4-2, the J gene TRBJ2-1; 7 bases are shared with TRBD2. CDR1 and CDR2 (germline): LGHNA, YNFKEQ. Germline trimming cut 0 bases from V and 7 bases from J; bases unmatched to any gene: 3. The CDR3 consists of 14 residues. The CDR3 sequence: CASSQELGGNEQFF. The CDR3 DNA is TGTGCCAGCAGCCAAGAATTGGGAGGGAATGAGCAGTTCTTC.

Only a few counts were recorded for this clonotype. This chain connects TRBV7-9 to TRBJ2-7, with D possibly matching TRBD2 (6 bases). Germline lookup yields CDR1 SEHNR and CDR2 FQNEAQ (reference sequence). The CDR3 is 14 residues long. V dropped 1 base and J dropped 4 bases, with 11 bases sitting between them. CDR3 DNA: TGTGCCAGCAGCTTAGTTCTGGGACTTTACGAGCAGTACTTC. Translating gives CASSLVLGLYEQYF.

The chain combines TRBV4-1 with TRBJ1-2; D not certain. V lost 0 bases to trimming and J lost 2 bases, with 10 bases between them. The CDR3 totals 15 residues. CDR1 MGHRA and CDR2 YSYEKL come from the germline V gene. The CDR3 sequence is CASSQDTESNYGYTF. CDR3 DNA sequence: TGCGCCAGCAGCCAAGATACAGAATCCAACTATGGCTACACCTTC.

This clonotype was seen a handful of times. CDR3 coding DNA: TGTGCCAGCAGCTTCCGTTGGACAATTGAGGTCCACGAGCAGTACTTC. This gives the protein CASSFRWTIEVHEQYF. The chain recombines TRBV21-1 with TRBJ2-7; the listed D gene, TRBD1, was not tested against the DNA. TRBV21-1 is classified as a pseudogene. The CDR3 consists of 16 residues.

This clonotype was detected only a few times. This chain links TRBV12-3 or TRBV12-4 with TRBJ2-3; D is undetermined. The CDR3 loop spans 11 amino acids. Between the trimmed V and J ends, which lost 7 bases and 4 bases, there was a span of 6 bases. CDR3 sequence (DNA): TGTGCCAGCATATATTCAGATACGCAGTATTTT. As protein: CASIYSDTQYF.

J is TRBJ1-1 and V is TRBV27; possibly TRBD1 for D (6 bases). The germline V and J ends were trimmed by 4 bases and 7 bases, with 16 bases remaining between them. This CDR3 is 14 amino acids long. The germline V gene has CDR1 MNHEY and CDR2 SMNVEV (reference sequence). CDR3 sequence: CASSSDGGRIEAFF. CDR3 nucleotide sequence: TGTGCCAGCAGTTCCGACGGGGGGCGTATTGAAGCTTTCTTT.